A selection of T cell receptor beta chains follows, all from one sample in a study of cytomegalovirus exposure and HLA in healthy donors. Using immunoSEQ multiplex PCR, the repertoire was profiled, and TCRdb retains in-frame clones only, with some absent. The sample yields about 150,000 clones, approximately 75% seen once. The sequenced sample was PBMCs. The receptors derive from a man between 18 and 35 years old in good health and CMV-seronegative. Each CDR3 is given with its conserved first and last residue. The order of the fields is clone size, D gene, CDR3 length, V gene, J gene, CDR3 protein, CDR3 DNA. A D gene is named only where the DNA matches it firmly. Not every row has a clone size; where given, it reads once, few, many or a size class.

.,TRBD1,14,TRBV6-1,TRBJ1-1,CAAKRRQGNAEAFF,TGTGCTGCTAAAAGGAGACAGGGAAACGCTGAAGCTTTCTTT
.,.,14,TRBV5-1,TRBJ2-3,CASSLLPPTDTQYF,TGCGCCAGCAGCCTCCTCCCCCCCACAGATACGCAGTATTTT
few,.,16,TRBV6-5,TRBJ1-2,CASSYGGEGANYGYTF,TGTGCCAGCAGTTATGGTGGAGAAGGTGCTAACTATGGCTACACCTTC
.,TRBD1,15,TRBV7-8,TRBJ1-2,CASSLATGGNYGYTF,TGTGCCAGCAGCTTAGCCACAGGGGGCAACTATGGCTACACCTTC
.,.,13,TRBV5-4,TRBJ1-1,CASSFGHDTEAFF,TGTGCCAGCAGCTTCGGACACGACACTGAAGCTTTCTTT
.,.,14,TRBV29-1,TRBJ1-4,CSATAEGENEKLFF,TGCAGCGCGACCGCTGAGGGAGAGAATGAAAAACTGTTTTTT
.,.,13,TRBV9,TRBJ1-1,CASSVEQSTEAFF,TGTGCCAGCAGCGTAGAACAGAGCACTGAAGCTTTCTTT
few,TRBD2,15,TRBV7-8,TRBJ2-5,CASSFQSGEQETQYF,TGTGCCAGCAGCTTCCAGAGCGGGGAGCAAGAGACCCAGTACTTC
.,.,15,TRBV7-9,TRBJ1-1,CASSLGGNMNTEAFF,TGTGCCAGCAGCTTAGGAGGAAACATGAACACTGAAGCTTTCTTT
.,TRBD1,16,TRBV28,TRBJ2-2,CASSTLGQGFAGELFF,TGTGCCAGCAGTACCTTAGGACAGGGGTTTGCCGGGGAGCTGTTTTTT
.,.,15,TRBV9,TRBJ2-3,CASSAFQGNTDTQYF,TGTGCCAGCAGCGCCTTCCAGGGTAACACAGATACGCAGTATTTT
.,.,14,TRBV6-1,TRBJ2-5,CASSGPLAQETQYF,TGTGCCAGCAGTGGTCCGCTAGCACAAGAGACCCAGTACTTC
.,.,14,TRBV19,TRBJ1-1,CATNRRVGNTEAFF,TGTGCCACTAATCGTCGGGTTGGGAACACTGAAGCTTTCTTT
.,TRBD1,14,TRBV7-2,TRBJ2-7,CASSLLTGGYEQYF,TGTGCCAGCAGCTTACTGACAGGGGGCTACGAGCAGTACTTC
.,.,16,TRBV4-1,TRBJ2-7,CASSQGTGSYPYEQYF,TGCGCCAGCAGCCAAGGTACAGGGTCCTATCCCTACGAGCAGTACTTC
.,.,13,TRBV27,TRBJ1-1,CASSLSPGPEAFF,TGTGCCAGCAGTTTAAGTCCAGGGCCTGAAGCTTTCTTT
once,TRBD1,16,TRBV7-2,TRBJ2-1,CASSLGDRTLYNEQFF,TGTGCCAGCAGCTTAGGGGACAGGACTCTCTACAATGAGCAGTTCTTC
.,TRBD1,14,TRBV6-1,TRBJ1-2,CASRTGDGGYGYTF,TGTGCCAGTCGGACAGGGGACGGAGGCTATGGCTACACCTTC
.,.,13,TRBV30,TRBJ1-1,CAWSRIRGGEAFF,TGTGCCTGGAGTCGTATCAGGGGCGGTGAAGCTTTCTTT
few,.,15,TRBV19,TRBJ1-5,CASSMRQGGNQPQHF,TGTGCCAGTAGTATGAGGCAGGGTGGCAATCAGCCCCAGCATTTT
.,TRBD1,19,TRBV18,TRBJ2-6,CASSSLGQGGTSGANVLTF,TGTGCCAGCTCAAGCTTGGGACAGGGGGGGACCTCTGGGGCCAACGTCCTGACTTTC
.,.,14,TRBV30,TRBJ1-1,CAWSPGIMNTEAFF,TGTGCCTGGAGTCCGGGAATCATGAACACTGAAGCTTTCTTT
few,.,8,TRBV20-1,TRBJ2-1,CSAMTGFF,TGCAGTGCCATGACAGGGTTCTTC
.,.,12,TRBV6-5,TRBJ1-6,CASSPYNSPLHF,TGTGCCTCGTCTCCCTATAATTCACCCCTCCACTTT
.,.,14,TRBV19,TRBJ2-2,CASREGGNTGELFF,TGTGCCAGTAGGGAGGGCGGTAACACCGGGGAGCTGTTTTTT
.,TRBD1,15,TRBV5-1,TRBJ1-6,CASSSGQGGNSPLHF,TGCGCCAGCAGCTCCGGACAGGGGGGGAATTCACCCCTCCACTTT
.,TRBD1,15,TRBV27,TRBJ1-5,CASRMTGDSNQPQHF,TGTGCCAGCAGAATGACAGGGGATAGCAATCAGCCCCAGCATTTT
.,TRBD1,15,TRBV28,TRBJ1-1,CASRGQEGLNTEAFF,TGTGCCAGCAGGGGACAGGAGGGTTTGAACACTGAAGCTTTCTTT
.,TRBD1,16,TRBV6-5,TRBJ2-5,CASSYQGDRAQETQYF,TGTGCCAGCAGTTACCAGGGGGACAGGGCGCAAGAGACCCAGTACTTC
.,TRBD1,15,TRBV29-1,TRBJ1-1,CSVTLNRGWGTEAFF,TGCAGCGTCACTCTAAACAGGGGGTGGGGCACTGAAGCTTTCTTT
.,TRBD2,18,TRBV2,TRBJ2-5,CASSSPQGGGGVQETQYF,TGTGCCAGCAGTTCACCGCAGGGGGGCGGGGGGGTACAAGAGACCCAGTACTTC
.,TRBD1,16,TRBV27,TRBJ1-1,CASRKLDRVGFTEAFF,TGTGCCAGCAGGAAGTTGGACAGGGTAGGATTCACTGAAGCTTTCTTT
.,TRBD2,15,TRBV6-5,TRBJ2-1,CASSKTSGGPHEQFF,TGTGCCAGCAGTAAGACTAGCGGGGGGCCCCATGAGCAGTTCTTC
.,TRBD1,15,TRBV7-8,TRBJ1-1,CASSLTDRGSTEAFF,TGTGCCAGCAGCTTAACGGACAGGGGATCGACTGAAGCTTTCTTT
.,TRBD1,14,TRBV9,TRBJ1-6,CASSPGQGDSPLHF,TGTGCCAGCAGCCCGGGACAGGGGGATTCACCCCTCCACTTT
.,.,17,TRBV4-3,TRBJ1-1,CASSQGIGQMTNTEAFF,TGCGCCAGCAGCCAAGGTATAGGACAGATGACTAACACTGAAGCTTTCTTT
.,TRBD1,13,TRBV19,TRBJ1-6,CATLGQGHSPLHF,TGTGCCACCCTCGGACAGGGACACTCACCCCTCCACTTT
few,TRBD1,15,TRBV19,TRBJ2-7,CASSSYSQGYYEQYF,TGTGCCAGTAGTAGCTACTCACAGGGGTACTACGAGCAGTACTTC
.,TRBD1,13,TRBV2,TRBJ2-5,CASRVDRRETQYF,TGTGCCAGCAGAGTGGACAGGCGAGAGACCCAGTACTTC
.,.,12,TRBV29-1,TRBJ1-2,CSVEEGEDPDTF,TGCAGCGTTGAAGAAGGGGAGGACCCCGACACCTTC
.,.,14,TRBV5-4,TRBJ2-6,CASSFLGGANVLTF,TGTGCCAGCAGCTTTCTAGGTGGGGCCAACGTCCTGACTTTC
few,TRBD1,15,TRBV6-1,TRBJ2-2,CASRDRDRNTGELFF,TGTGCCAGCCGGGACCGGGACAGAAACACCGGGGAGCTGTTTTTT
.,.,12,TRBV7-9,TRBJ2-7,CASSRLYYEQYF,TGTGCCAGCAGCCGACTGTACTACGAGCAGTACTTC
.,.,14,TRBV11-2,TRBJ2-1,CASSFASSYNEQFF,TGTGCCAGCAGCTTCGCCAGCTCCTACAATGAGCAGTTCTTC
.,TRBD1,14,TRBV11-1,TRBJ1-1,CASSQQGALTEAFF,TGTGCCAGCAGCCAACAGGGGGCGCTCACTGAAGCTTTCTTT
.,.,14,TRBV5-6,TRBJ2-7,CASSLLLGTYEQYF,TGTGCCAGCAGCTTGTTGTTAGGGACATACGAGCAGTACTTC
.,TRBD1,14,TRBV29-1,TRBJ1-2,CSVIGQGRIYGYTF,TGCAGCGTTATCGGACAGGGGAGAATCTATGGCTACACCTTC
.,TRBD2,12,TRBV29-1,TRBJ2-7,CSVLAGDYEQYF,TGCAGCGTACTAGCGGGGGACTACGAGCAGTACTTC